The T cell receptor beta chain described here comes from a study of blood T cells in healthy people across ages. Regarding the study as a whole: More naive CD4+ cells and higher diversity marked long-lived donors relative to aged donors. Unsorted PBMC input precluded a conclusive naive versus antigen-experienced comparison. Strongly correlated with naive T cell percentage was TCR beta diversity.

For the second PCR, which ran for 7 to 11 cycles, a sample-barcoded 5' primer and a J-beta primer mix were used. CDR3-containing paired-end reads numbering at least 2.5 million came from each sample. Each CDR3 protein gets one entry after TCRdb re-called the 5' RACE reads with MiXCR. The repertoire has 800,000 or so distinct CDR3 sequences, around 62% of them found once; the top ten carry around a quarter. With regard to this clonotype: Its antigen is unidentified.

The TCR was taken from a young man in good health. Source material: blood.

In DNA, the CDR3 is TGCAGCGTTGAAGAAATCCTCAGGGAGAACCAAGAGACCCAGTACTTC. Its protein is CSVEEILRENQETQYF. The chain couples TRBV29-1 to TRBJ2-5; either TRBD1 or TRBD2 may fit D (5 bases each). V gave up 0 bases and J gave up 0 bases, with 14 bases separating them. Germline V lookup: CDR1 SQVTM, CDR2 ANQGSEA. There are 16 residues in the CDR3.